Detailed here is one T cell receptor beta chain. The sample belongs to a study of blood T cell repertoires in COVID-19. Study information: The United States, Italy and Spain were the sources of the acute and convalescent COVID-19 samples.

In Seattle, patients joined the study during active infection and were tracked longitudinally. In the study's own analysis: Estimated nucleated cell counts came from reference gene primer amplification. TCRdb's table, derived via immunoSEQ multiplex PCR, lists solely in-frame clones and lacks some. That table supplies the V and J calls and clone size; D and trimming were determined from the DNA. The table includes hundreds of thousands of clones, roughly nine tenths detected once. V was trimmed by 0 bases and J by 2 bases, leaving 16 bases between them. Per the germline V gene, CDR1 is GTSNPN and CDR2 is SVGIG (reference sequence). The CDR3 extends over 16 amino acids.

The sample was peripheral blood. The source of this sequence is a man between 18 and 35 years old with COVID-19, enrolled during active disease. The V gene is TRBV30, the J gene TRBJ1-2, with a tentative D call TRBD1 (6 bases). CDR3 in amino acids: CAWSVLGAGGNYGYTF. In nucleotides, the CDR3 is TGTGCCTGGAGTGTACTGGGGGCCGGTGGGAACTATGGCTACACCTTC.